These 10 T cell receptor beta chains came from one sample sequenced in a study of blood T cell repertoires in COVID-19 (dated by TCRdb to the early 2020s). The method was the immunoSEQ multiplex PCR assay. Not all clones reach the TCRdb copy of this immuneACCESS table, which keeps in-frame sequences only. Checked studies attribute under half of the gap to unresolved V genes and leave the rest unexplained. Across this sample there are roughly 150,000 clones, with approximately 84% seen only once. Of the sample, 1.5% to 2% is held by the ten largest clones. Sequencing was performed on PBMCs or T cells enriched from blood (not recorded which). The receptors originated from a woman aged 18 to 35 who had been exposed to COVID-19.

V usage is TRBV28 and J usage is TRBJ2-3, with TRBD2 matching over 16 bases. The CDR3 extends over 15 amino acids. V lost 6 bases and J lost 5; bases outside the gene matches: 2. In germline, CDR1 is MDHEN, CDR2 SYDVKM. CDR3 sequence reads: CASRGLAGGQDTQYF. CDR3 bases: TGTGCCAGCAGGGGACTAGCGGGAGGGCAAGATACGCAGTATTTT.

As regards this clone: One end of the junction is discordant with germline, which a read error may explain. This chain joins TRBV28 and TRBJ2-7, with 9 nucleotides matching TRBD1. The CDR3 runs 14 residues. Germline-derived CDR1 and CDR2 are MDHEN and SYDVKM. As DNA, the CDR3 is TGTGTCAGCAGTGACAACAGGGGGCCGTACGAGCAGTACTTC. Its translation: CVSSDNRGPYEQYF.

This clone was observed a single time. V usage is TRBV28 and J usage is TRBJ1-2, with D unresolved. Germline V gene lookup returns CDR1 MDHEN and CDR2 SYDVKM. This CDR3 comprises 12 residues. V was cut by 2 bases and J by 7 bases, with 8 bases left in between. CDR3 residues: CASSLEFSGYTF. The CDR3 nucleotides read TGTGCCAGCAGTTTAGAGTTTAGTGGCTACACCTTC.

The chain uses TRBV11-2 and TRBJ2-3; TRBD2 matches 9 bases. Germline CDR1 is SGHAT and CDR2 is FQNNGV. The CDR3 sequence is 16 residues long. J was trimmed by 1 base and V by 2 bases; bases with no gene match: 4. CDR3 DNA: TGTGCCAGCAGCTTATCAGGCGGGAGGGGCACAGATACGCAGTATTTT. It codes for CASSLSGGRGTDTQYF.

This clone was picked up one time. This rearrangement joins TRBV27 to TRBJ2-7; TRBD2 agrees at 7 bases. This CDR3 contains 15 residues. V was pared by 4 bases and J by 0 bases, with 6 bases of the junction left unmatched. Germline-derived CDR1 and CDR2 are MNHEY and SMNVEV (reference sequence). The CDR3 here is CASSSYRDYSYEQYF. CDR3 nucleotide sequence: TGTGCCAGCAGTTCCTACCGGGACTACTCCTACGAGCAGTACTTC.

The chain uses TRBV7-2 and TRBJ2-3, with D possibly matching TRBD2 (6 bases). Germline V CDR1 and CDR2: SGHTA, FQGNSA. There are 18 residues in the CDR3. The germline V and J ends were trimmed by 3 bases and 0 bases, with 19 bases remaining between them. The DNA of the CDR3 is TGTGCCAGCAGCTTTTTGACCGGGGGAGGAGGAAGCACAGATACGCAGTATTTT. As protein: CASSFLTGGGGSTDTQYF.

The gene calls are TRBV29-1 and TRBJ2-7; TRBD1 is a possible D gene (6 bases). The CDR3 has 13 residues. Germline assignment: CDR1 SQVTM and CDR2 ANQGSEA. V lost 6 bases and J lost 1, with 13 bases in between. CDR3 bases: TGCAGCGTAGTGGACAGTAGGTCCTACGAGCAGTACTTC. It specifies CSVVDSRSYEQYF.

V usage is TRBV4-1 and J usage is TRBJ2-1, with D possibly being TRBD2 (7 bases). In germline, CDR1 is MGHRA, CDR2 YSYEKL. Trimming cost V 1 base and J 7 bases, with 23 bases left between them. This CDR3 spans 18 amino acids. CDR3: CASSQGQGRGTRWNEQFF. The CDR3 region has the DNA TGCGCCAGCAGCCAAGGGCAGGGGAGGGGGACTCGTTGGAATGAGCAGTTCTTC.

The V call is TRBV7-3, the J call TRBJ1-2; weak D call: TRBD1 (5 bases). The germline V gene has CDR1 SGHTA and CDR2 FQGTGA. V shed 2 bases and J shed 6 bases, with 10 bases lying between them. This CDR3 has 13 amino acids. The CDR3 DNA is TGTGCCAGCAGCTTAGGGGGGAGAGATGGCTACACCTTC. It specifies CASSLGGRDGYTF.

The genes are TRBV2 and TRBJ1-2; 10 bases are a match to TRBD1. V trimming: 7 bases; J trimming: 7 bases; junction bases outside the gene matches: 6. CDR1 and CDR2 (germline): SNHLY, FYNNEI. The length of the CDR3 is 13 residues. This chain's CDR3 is CASISGTGVGYTF. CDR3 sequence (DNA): TGTGCCAGCATTTCCGGGACAGGGGTTGGCTACACCTTC.